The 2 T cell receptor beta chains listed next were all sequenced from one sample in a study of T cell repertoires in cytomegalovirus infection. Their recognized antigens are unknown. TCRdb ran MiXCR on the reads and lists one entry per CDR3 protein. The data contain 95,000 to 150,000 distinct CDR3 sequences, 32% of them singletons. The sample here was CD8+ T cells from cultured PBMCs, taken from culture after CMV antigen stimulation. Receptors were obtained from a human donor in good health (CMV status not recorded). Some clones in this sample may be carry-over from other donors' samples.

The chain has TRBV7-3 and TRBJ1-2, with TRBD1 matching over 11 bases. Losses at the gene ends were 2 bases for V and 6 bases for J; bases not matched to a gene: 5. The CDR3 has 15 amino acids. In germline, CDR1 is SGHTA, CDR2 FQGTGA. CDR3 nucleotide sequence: TGTGCCAGCAGCTTATCGGACAGGGGGCTTCATGGCTACACCTTC. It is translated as CASSLSDRGLHGYTF.

The CDR3 nucleotides are TGTGCCAGCAGTGACCGGGGAGGGAGCAATCAGCCCCAGCATTTT. Translation gives CASSDRGGSNQPQHF. The V gene is TRBV6-5, the J gene TRBJ1-5, with no clear D. This CDR3 contains 15 residues. Germline V gene lookup returns CDR1 MNHEY and CDR2 SVGAGI. Trimming cost V 5 bases and J 1 base, with 12 bases left between them.